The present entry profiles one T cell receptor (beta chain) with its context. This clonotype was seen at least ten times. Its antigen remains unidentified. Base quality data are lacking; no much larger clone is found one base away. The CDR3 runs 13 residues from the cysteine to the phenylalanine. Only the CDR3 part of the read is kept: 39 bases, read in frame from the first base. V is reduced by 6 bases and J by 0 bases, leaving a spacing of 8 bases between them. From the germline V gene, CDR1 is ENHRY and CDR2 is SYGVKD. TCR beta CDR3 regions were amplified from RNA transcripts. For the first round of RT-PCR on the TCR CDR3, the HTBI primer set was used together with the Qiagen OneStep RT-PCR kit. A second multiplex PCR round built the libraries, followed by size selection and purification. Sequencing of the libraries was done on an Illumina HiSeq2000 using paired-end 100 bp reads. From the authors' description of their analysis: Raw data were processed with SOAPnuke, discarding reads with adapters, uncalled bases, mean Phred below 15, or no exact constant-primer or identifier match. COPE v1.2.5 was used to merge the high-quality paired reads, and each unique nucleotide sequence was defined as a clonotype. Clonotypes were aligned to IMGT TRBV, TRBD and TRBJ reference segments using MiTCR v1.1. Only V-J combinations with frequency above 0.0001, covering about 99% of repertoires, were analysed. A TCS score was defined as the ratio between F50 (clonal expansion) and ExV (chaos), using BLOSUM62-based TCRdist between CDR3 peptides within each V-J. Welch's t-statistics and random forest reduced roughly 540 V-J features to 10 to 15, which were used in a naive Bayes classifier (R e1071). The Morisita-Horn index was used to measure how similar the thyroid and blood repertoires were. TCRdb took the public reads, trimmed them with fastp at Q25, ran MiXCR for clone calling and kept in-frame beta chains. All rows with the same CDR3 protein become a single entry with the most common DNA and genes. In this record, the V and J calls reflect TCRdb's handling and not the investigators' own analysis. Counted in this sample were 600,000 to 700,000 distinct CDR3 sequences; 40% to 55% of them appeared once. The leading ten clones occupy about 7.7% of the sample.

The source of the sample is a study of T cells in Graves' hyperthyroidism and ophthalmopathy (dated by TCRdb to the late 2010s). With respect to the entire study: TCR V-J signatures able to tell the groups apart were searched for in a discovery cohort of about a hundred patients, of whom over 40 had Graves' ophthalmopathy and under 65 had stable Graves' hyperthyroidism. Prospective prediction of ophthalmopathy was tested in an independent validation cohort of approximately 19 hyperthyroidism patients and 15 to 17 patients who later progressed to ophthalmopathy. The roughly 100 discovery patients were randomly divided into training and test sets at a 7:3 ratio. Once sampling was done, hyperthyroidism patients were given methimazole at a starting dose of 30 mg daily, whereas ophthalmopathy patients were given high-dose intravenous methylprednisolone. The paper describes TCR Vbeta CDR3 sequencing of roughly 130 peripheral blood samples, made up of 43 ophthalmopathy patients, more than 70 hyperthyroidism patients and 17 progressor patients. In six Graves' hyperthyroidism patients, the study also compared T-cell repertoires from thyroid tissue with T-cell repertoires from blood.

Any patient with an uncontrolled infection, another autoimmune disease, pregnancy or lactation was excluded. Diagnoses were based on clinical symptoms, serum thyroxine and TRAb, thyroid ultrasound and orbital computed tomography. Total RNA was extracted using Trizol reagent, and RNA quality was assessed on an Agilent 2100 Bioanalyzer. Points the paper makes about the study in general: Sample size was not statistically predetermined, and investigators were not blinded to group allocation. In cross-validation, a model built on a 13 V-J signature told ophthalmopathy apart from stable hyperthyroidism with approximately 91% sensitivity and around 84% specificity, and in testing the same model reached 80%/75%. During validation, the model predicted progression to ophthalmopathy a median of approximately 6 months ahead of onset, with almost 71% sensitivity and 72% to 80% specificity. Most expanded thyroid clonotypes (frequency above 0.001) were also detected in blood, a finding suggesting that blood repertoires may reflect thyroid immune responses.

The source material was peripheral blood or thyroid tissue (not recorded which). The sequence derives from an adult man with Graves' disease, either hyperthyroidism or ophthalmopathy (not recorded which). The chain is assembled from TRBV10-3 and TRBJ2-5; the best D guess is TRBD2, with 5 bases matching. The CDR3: CAISEGNQETQYF. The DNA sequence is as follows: TGTGCCATCAGCGAGGGCAACCAAGAGACCCAGTACTTC.